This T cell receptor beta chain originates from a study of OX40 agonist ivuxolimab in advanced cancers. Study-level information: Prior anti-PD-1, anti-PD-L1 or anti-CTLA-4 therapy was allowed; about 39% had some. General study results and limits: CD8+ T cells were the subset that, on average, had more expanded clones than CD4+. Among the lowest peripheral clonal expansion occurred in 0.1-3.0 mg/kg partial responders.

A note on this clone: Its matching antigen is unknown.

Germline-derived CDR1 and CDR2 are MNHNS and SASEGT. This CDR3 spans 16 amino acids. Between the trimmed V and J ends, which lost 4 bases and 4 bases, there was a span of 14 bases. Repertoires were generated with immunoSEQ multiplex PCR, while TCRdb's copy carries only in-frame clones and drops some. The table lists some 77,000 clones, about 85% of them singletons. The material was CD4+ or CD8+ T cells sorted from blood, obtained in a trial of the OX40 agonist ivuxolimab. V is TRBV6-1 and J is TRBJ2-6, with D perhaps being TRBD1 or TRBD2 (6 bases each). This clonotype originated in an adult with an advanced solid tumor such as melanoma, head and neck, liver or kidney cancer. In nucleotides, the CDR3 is TGTGCCAGCAGTGGATACAGGGACTTGGGGGCCAACGTCCTGACTTTC. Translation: CASSGYRDLGANVLTF.